This T cell receptor (beta chain) emerged from a study of blood T cell repertoires in COVID-19. Trimming took off 5 bases at V and 9 bases at J, with 11 bases between the two ends. The CDR3 length is 13 residues. CDR1 is SGHTA and CDR2 is FQGNSA in the germline V gene. In the original analysis: Amplification of reference gene primers provided the estimated nucleated cell counts. This table comes from immunoSEQ multiplex PCR, and its TCRdb copy is limited to in-frame clones, with some not included. The V and J calls and clone size are taken from that table; D and trimming were inferred from the DNA. The sample lists 31,000 or so clones; around 87% were seen once.

The source is an elderly man with acute or convalescent COVID-19. Material: peripheral blood. The chain joins TRBV7-2 to TRBJ1-6; D call uncertain. The CDR3 coding sequence is TGTGCCAGCAGCACGACAAGTGTTTCACCCCTCCACTTT. Translation: CASSTTSVSPLHF. The variable domain in full, with the rest retrieved from reference TRBV7-2 and TRBJ1-6, is GAGVSQSPSNKVTEKGKDVELRCDPISGHTALYWYRQSLGQGLEFLIYFQGNSAPDKSGLPSDRFSAERTGGSVSTLTIQRTQQEDSAVYLCASSTTSVSPLHFGNGTRLTVT.